One and the same sample provided the 20 T cell receptor beta chains below, sequenced in a study of cytomegalovirus exposure and HLA in healthy donors. The PCR was carried out with 60 Vbeta primers and 13 Jbeta primers. The table came from immunoSEQ multiplex PCR; TCRdb's copy has only in-frame clones and leaves some out. Of approximately 150,000 clones in the sample, 70% to 85% were seen once. Material for sequencing was PBMCs. Source of these receptors: a male donor in good health and CMV-seronegative.

The chain has TRBV21-1 and TRBJ2-1; the listed D gene, TRBD2, was not tested against the DNA. TRBV21-1 is termed a pseudogene. The CDR3 sequence is 19 residues long. CDR3 amino acids: CASSKAGLAGGGPNNEQFF. The CDR3 region has the DNA TGTGCCAGCAGCAAAGCTGGACTAGCGGGAGGGGGCCCTAACAATGAGCAGTTCTTC.

The chain recombines TRBV6-4 with TRBJ2-4; 10 bases fit TRBD2. The CDR3 is 17 residues long. The ends lost 0 bases at V and 3 bases at J; junction bases unmatched: 5. CDR1 is MRHNA, CDR2 SNTAGT, per germline. CDR3 protein: CASSDSLAGEVKNIQYF. The CDR3 coding sequence is TGTGCCAGCAGTGACTCTCTAGCGGGAGAGGTCAAAAACATTCAGTACTTC.

This chain connects TRBV29-1 to TRBJ2-4, with a weak D call TRBD2 (6 bases). From germline, CDR1 is SQVTM and CDR2 ANQGSEA. The length of the CDR3 is 19 residues. V lost 0 bases and J 0 bases, leaving 21 bases between the germline ends. CDR3 sequence (DNA): TGCAGCGTTGAAGAGAGACACGGGGAGGACCCGCTAGCCAAAAACATTCAGTACTTC. This sequence encodes CSVEERHGEDPLAKNIQYF.

The chain carries TRBV15 and TRBJ2-1; D is unclear. The CDR3 has 15 residues. The V and J ends lost 5 bases and 0 bases respectively, with 11 bases between them. Germline-derived CDR1 and CDR2 are LNHNV and YYDKDF (reference sequence). CDR3 bases: TGTGCCACCAGCGTACTCCAAAGCTCCTACAATGAGCAGTTCTTC. Translating it yields CATSVLQSSYNEQFF.

This chain connects TRBV7-6 to TRBJ2-5; tentative D call: TRBD2 (5 bases). The length of the CDR3 is 13 residues. Looked up from germline, CDR1 is SGHVS and CDR2 is FNYEAQ. V was pared by 5 bases and J by 5 bases, with 12 bases between. In nucleotides, the CDR3 is TGTGCCAGCAGCCTATGGACGGGGGAGACCCAGTACTTC. As protein: CASSLWTGETQYF.

Details on this clone: The sample holds other DNA sequences that translate to the same CDR3. The rearrangement uses TRBV6-6 and TRBJ1-5, with TRBD1 as a possible D gene (5 bases). CDR3 length: 14 amino acids. Looked up from germline, CDR1 is MNHNY and CDR2 is SVGAGI (reference sequence). V lost 0 bases to trimming and J lost 2 bases, with 5 bases between them. CDR3: CASSYSQGNQPQHF. The CDR3 nucleotides read TGTGCCAGCAGTTACTCACAGGGCAATCAGCCCCAGCATTTT.

This clone occurred a few times. The chain joins TRBV4-1 to TRBJ1-4; D is possibly TRBD1 (5 bases). The CDR3 contains 15 residues. With 1 base removed from V and 4 bases from J, the gap between germline ends came to 10 bases. Germline V gives CDR1 MGHRA, CDR2 YSYEKL. The CDR3 region is CASSQARQGNEKLFF. Here the CDR3 DNA reads TGCGCCAGCAGCCAAGCCCGGCAGGGTAATGAAAAACTGTTTTTT.

The V and J genes are TRBV11-1 and TRBJ1-2; D might be TRBD1 (5 bases). Germline lookup yields CDR1 SGHAT and CDR2 FQDESV (reference sequence). Trimming removed 6 bases at V and 4 bases at J, with 12 bases between. The CDR3 sequence is 13 residues long. In DNA form, the CDR3 reads TGTGCCAGCAGGCGTGGGGCTGCCTATGGCTACACCTTC. This gives the protein CASRRGAAYGYTF.

The chain uses TRBV25-1 and TRBJ2-1, with TRBD2 matching over 9 bases. V trimming: 7 bases; J trimming: 0 bases; junction bases outside the gene matches: 7. CDR3 length equals 16 residues. Germline assignment: CDR1 MGHDK and CDR2 SYGVNS. The CDR3 coding sequence is TGTGCCAGCACCTCGACTAGCGGTTCCTCCTACAATGAGCAGTTCTTC. This gives the protein CASTSTSGSSYNEQFF.

V and J are TRBV7-3 and TRBJ2-1, with D perhaps TRBD2 (5 bases). Germline V gives CDR1 SGHTA, CDR2 FQGTGA. CDR3 length equals 16 residues. Trimming removed 2 bases at V and 0 bases at J, with 11 bases between. The CDR3 sequence: CASSLLPGSSYNEQFF. CDR3 nucleotides: TGTGCCAGCAGCTTACTTCCGGGAAGCTCCTACAATGAGCAGTTCTTC.

The genes are TRBV19 and TRBJ2-7; no definite D call. Per germline, CDR1 LNHDA and CDR2 SQIVND (reference sequence). Trimming took 5 bases from V and 5 from J, leaving 4 bases between them. This CDR3 region has 10 residues. The CDR3 sequence: CASSGHEQYF. The CDR3 coding sequence is TGTGCCAGTAGTGGGCACGAGCAGTACTTC.

Regarding this clone: Other DNA variants within this sample encode the same CDR3. The J gene is TRBJ1-1, the V gene TRBV27; D is undetermined. The germline gives CDR1 MNHEY, CDR2 SMNVEV (reference sequence). V lost 2 bases, J lost 4 bases, and 8 bases lay in between. The CDR3 loop spans 13 amino acids. The DNA of the CDR3 is TGTGCCAGCAGTTTAATCGCGGGCACTGAAGCTTTCTTT. Translating it yields CASSLIAGTEAFF.

The chain combines TRBV4-2 with TRBJ1-4; tentative D call: TRBD1 (5 bases). The CDR3 sequence is 15 residues long. Germline V gives CDR1 LGHNA, CDR2 YNFKEQ. V lost 1 base, J lost 4 bases, and 10 bases lay in between. The CDR3 protein is CASSQVNRLNEKLFF. Written as DNA, the CDR3 is TGTGCCAGCAGCCAAGTGAACAGGCTTAATGAAAAACTGTTTTTT.

The rearrangement joins TRBV30 to TRBJ2-2; TRBD2 agrees at 8 bases. The CDR3 spans 17 residues. Germline V gives CDR1 GTSNPN, CDR2 SVGIG (reference sequence). The V and J ends lost 2 bases and 8 bases, in that order; junction bases with no gene match: 16. The CDR3 bases are TGTGCCTGGAGTCCCTCCGGGACTAGAGGCTTACGGGGGGAGCTGTTTTTT. This gives the protein CAWSPSGTRGLRGELFF.

As concerns this clone: At one boundary the junction diverges from the germline segment, which might be a read error. V is TRBV6-1 and J is TRBJ2-7; D is perhaps TRBD2 (5 bases). This CDR3 is 16 amino acids long. Germline CDR1 is MNHNS and CDR2 is SASEGT. DNA for the CDR3: TGTGCCAGCAGTGAAGGGCTAACGGGAATATCAACGATTGTTCGTTTC. It yields the protein CASSEGLTGISTIVRF.

This sequence joins TRBV28 and TRBJ2-7; 10 bases match TRBD1. This CDR3 has 15 residues. CDR1 MDHEN and CDR2 SYDVKM come from the germline V gene. Trimming cost V 2 bases and J 3 bases; bases outside gene matches: 4. CDR3 DNA sequence: TGTGCCAGCAGTTTACGGGACAGGGGATTCTACGAGCAGTACTTC. It yields the protein CASSLRDRGFYEQYF.

The genes are TRBV11-2 and TRBJ1-1, with a weak D call TRBD1 (5 bases). The CDR3 is 13 amino acids. Looked up from germline, CDR1 is SGHAT and CDR2 is FQNNGV. Trimming shortened V by 5 bases and J by 6 bases, and 13 bases separated the two germline ends. The CDR3 DNA follows: TGTGCCAGCAGCCCCCGCAGGGTGGCTGAAGCTTTCTTT. This sequence encodes CASSPRRVAEAFF.

V and J are TRBV11-2 and TRBJ2-7; TRBD2 aligns across 7 bases. With 8 bases clipped from V and 4 bases from J, the junction kept 14 bases outside the gene matches. The germline CDR1 and CDR2 sequences are SGHAT and FQNNGV. The CDR3 covers 15 residues. The CDR3 protein is CASAPGGGSGYEQYF. Here the CDR3 DNA reads TGTGCCAGCGCACCGGGGGGAGGGAGCGGGTACGAGCAGTACTTC.

The genes are TRBV6-4 and TRBJ2-1, with 7 bases fitting TRBD2. This CDR3 comprises 18 residues. The ends lost 6 bases at V and 6 bases at J; junction bases unmatched: 20. CDR1 is MRHNA and CDR2 is SNTAGT in the germline V gene. CDR3 amino acids: CASRQVLAPSSPGNEQFF. DNA for the CDR3: TGTGCCAGCAGGCAAGTACTAGCGCCTTCTTCTCCCGGCAATGAGCAGTTCTTC.

This chain links TRBV7-8 with TRBJ2-7; 12 bases map to TRBD2. The CDR3 loop spans 16 amino acids. Germline V CDR1 and CDR2: SGHVS, FQNEAQ. V was pared by 5 bases and J by 2 bases, with 7 bases of the junction left unmatched. The DNA of the CDR3 is TGTGCCAGCAGCAAACCGACTAGCGGGAGCCCCTACGAGCAGTACTTC. It encodes CASSKPTSGSPYEQYF.